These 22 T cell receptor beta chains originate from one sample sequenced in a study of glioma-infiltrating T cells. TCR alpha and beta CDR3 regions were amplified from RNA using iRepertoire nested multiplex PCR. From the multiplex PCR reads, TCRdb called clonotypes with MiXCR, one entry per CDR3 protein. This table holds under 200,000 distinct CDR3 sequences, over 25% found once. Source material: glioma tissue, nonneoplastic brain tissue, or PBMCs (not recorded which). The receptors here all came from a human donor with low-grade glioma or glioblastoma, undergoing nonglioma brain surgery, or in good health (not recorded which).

In nucleotides, the CDR3 is TGTGCCAGCAGAAAGCGGAGATACCAAGAGACCCAGTACTTC. Amino acids: CASRKRRYQETQYF. This chain uses TRBV11-3 with TRBJ2-5; TRBD2 might be the D (5 bases). CDR1 and CDR2 (germline): SGHNT, YENEEA. The V end was cut by 6 bases, the J end by 0 bases, with 11 bases between. The CDR3 contains 14 residues.

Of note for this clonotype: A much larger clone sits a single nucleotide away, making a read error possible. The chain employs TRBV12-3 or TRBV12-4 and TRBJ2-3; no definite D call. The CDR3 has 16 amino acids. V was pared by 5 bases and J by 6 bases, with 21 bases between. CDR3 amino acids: CASSGLGPLVFDTQYF. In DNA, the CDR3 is TGTGCCAGCAGTGGATTGGGCCCCTTAGTGTTCGATACGCAGTATTTT.

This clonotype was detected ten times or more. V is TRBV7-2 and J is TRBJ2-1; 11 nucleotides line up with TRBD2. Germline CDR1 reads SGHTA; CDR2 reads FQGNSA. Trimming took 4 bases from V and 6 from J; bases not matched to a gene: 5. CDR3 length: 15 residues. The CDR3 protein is CASSWGLAVSNEQFF. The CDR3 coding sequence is TGTGCCAGCAGCTGGGGACTAGCGGTTTCCAATGAGCAGTTCTTC.

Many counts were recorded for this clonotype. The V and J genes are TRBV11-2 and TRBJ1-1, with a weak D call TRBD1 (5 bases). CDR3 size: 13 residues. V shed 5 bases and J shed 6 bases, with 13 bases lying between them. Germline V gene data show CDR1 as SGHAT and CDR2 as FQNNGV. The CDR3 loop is CASSPNRGSEAFF. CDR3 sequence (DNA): TGTGCCAGCAGCCCCAATAGGGGTTCTGAAGCTTTCTTT.

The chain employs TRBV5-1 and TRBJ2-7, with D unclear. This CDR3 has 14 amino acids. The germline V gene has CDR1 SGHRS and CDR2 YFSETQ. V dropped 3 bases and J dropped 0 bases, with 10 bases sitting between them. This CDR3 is CASSSRQASYEQYF. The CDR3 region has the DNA TGCGCCAGCAGCTCTAGGCAGGCCTCCTACGAGCAGTACTTC.

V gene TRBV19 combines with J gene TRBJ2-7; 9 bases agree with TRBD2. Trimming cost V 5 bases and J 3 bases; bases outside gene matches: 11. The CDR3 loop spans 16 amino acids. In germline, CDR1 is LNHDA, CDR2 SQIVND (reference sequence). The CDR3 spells CASSPLLAGALYEQYF. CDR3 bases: TGTGCCAGTAGTCCGCTGTTAGCGGGGGCCCTCTACGAGCAGTACTTC.

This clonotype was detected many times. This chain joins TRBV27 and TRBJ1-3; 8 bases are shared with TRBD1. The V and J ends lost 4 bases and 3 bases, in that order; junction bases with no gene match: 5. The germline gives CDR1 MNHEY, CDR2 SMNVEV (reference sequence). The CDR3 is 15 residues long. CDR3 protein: CASSWTGSRGNTIYF. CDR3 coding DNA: TGTGCCAGCAGTTGGACAGGGAGTCGTGGAAACACCATATATTTT.

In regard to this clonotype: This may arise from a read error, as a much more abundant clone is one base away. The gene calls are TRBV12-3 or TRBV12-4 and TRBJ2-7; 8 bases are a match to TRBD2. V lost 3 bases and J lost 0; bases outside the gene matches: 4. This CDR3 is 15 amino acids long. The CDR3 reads CASSFLSGNSYEQYF. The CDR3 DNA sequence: TGTGCCAGCAGTTTTCTTAGCGGGAACTCCTACGAGCAGTACTTC.

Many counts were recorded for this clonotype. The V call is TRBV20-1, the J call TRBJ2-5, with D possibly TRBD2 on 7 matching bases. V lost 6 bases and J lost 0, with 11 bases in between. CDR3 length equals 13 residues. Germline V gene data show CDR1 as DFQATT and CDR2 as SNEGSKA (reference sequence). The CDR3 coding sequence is TGCAGTGCCATAGGGGGGGACCAAGAGACCCAGTACTTC. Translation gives CSAIGGDQETQYF.

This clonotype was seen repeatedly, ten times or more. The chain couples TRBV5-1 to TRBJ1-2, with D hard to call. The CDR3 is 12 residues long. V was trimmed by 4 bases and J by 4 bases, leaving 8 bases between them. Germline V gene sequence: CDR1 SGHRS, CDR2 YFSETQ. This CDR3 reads CASSPESYGYTF. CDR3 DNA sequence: TGCGCCAGCAGCCCCGAATCCTATGGCTACACCTTC.

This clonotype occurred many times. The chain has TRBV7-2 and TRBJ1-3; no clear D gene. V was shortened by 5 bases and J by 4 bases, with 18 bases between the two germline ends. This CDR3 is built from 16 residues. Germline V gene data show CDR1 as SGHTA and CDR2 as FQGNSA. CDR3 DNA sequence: TGTGCCAGCAGCCGACGAACACTTCTTCAAGGAAACACCATATATTTT. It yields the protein CASSRRTLLQGNTIYF.

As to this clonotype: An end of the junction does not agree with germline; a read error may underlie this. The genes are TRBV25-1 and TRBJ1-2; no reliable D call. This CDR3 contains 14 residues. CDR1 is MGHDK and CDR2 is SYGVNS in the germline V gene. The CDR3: CSSSEWLTWKGYTF. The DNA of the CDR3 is TGTTCCAGCAGTGAATGGTTGACTTGGAAGGGCTACACCTTC.

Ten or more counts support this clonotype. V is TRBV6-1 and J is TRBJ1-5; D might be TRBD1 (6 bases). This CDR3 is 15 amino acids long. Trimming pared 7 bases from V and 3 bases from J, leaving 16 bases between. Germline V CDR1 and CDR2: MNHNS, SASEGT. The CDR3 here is CASTSGTFSNQPQHF. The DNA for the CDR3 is TGTGCCAGCACCTCCGGGACATTTTCCAATCAGCCCCAGCATTTT.

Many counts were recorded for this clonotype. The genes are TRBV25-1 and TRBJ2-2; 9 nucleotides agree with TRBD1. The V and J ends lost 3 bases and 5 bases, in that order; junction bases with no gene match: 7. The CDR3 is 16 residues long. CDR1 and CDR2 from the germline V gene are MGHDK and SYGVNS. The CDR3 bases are TGTGCCAGCAGTGAGGAGACAGGGGGTAGGACCGGGGAGCTGTTTTTT. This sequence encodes CASSEETGGRTGELFF.

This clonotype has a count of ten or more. The CDR3 reads CRTASHTDTQYF. In DNA, the CDR3 is TGCCGGACAGCAAGCCACACAGATACGCAGTATTTT. This sequence joins TRBV20-1 and TRBJ2-3, with a possible D match to TRBD1 (6 bases). This CDR3 contains 12 residues. CDR1 and CDR2 from the germline V gene are DFQATT and SNEGSKA (reference sequence).

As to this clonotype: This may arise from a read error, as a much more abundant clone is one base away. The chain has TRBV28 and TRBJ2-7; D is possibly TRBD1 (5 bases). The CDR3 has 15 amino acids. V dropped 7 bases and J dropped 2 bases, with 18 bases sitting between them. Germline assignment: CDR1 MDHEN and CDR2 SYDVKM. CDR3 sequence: CASIEDTIITYEQYF. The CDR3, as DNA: TGTGCCAGCATTGAGGACACTATTATTACCTACGAGCAGTACTTC. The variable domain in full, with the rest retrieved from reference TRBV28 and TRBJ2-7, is DVKVTQSSRYLVKRTGEKVFLECVQDMDHENMFWYRQDPGLGLRLIYFSYDVKMKEKGDIPEGYSVSREKKERFSLILESASTNQTSMYLCASIEDTIITYEQYFGPGTRLTVT.

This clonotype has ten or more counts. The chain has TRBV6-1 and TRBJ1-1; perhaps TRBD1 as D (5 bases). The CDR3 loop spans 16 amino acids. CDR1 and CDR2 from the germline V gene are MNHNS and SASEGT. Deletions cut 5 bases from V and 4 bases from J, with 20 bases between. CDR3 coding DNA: TGTGCCAGCAGTACCGGCCTCTCGGGGGTGGCCACTGAAGCTTTCTTT. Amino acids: CASSTGLSGVATEAFF.

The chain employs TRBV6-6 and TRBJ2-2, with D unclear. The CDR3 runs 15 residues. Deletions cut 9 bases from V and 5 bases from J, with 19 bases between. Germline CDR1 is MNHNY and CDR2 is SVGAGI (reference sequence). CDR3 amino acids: CARYTTKTATGELFF. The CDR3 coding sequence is TGTGCCAGATATACTACCAAAACAGCTACCGGGGAGCTGTTTTTT.

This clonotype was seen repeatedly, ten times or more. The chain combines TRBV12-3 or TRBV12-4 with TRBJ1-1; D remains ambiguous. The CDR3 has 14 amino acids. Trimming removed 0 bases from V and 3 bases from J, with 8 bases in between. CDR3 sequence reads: CASSLAHRDTEAFF. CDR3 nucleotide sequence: TGTGCCAGCAGTTTAGCGCACCGGGACACTGAAGCTTTCTTT.

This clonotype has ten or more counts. The CDR3 DNA sequence: TGCAGTGCTCATCCGGGCCTTAACTATGGCTACACCTTC. The encoded protein is CSAHPGLNYGYTF. The chain joins TRBV20-1 to TRBJ1-2; D gene uncertain. This CDR3 has 13 residues. Germline CDR1 DFQATT, CDR2 SNEGSKA (reference sequence). V lost 5 bases and J lost 1, with 11 bases in between.

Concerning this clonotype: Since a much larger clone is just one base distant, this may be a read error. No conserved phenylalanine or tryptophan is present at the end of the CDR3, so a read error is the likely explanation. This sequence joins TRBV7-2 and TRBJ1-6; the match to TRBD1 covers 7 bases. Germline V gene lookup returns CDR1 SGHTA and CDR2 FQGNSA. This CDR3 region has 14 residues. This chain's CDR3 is CASSLTGTNSPLHL. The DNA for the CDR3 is TGCGCCAGCAGCCTGACAGGGACTAATTCACCCCTCCACCTT.

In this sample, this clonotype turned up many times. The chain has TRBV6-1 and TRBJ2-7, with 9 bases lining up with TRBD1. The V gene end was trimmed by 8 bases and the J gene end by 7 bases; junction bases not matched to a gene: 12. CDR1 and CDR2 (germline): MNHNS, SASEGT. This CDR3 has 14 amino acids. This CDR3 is CASLPGQGAEEQYF. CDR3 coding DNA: TGTGCCAGCCTTCCGGGACAGGGTGCTGAAGAGCAGTACTTC.